The rows below give T cell receptor beta chains drawn from one sample of a study of blood T cell repertoires in COVID-19. This table comes from immunoSEQ multiplex PCR, and its TCRdb copy is limited to in-frame clones, with some not included. The table lists roughly 150,000 clones, around 85% of them singletons. The sample consisted of peripheral blood. The receptors stem from a man aged 50-60 years with acute or convalescent COVID-19. The CDR3 runs from the conserved cysteine through the conserved F or W. D genes are given only for firm matches. Clone sizes are given selectively: once, few, many, or a class where the clone is expanded.

j_gene | v_gene | d_gene | abundance | CDR3nt | CDR3aa
TRBJ1-3 | TRBV28 | . | . | TGTGCCAGCAGTCTACTTGGCTCTGGAAACACCATATATTTT | CASSLLGSGNTIYF
TRBJ2-4 | TRBV12-5 | TRBD1 | . | TGTGCTAGTGGCCGGGACAGGGTGTGGAACATTCAGTACTTC | CASGRDRVWNIQYF
TRBJ1-5 | TRBV2 | . | once | TGTGCCAGCAGTTACAGGACGTATAGCAATCAGCCCCAGCATTTT | CASSYRTYSNQPQHF
TRBJ1-2 | TRBV5-6 | . | . | TGTGCCAGCAGCTTAACGGCCAGGGAGGGAAGCTACACCTTC | CASSLTAREGSYTF
TRBJ1-4 | TRBV7-9 | . | few | TGTGCCAGCAGCTCCCGGGGGAATGAAAAACTGTTTTTT | CASSSRGNEKLFF
TRBJ1-4 | TRBV7-3 | . | once | TGTGCCAGCAGCCCACAGGCCGGGAGTGAAAAACTGTTTTTT | CASSPQAGSEKLFF
TRBJ2-7 | TRBV9 | TRBD1 | . | TGTGCCAGCAGCGTAGGAATCGGGGAGGGACAGGGGAGCGAGCAGTACTTC | CASSVGIGEGQGSEQYF
TRBJ1-2 | TRBV6-1 | . | many | TGTGCCAGCAGTGAAGCCTCGGCTCCAGCAGGCTATGGCTACACCTTC | CASSEASAPAGYGYTF
TRBJ2-2 | TRBV5-1 | . | . | TGCGCCAGCAGCCCCCCCTGGGGCAACACCGGGGAGCTGTTTTTT | CASSPPWGNTGELFF
TRBJ2-5 | TRBV28 | . | . | TGTGCCAGCAGGAAGGGGGGAGGGGGAGAGACCCAGTACTTC | CASRKGGGGETQYF
TRBJ2-7 | TRBV9 | . | . | TGTGCCAGCAGCTTACAGCCGGGATTCCCGGGGGAGCAGTACTTC | CASSLQPGFPGEQYF
TRBJ2-7 | TRBV7-3 | TRBD1 | . | TGTGCCAGCAGCTTAGACAGGGGTTACGAGCAGTACTTC | CASSLDRGYEQYF
TRBJ1-1 | TRBV5-8 | . | . | TGTGCCAGCAGTATGAGGGGGGGCGGACGCACTGAAGCTTTCTTT | CASSMRGGGRTEAFF
TRBJ1-3 | TRBV6-5 | . | . | TGTGCCAGCAGCCTTAGCGGGCTGGGAAACACCATATATTTT | CASSLSGLGNTIYF
TRBJ2-7 | TRBV9 | . | . | TGTGCCAGCTCCGGGGACTCCCTCTACGAGCAGTACTTC | CASSGDSLYEQYF
TRBJ2-3 | TRBV14 | TRBD1 | . | TGTGCCAGCAGCCTAGGACAGGGGGGATCAGATACGCAGTATTTT | CASSLGQGGSDTQYF
TRBJ2-7 | TRBV19 | TRBD2 | once | TGTGCCAGTAGCTTAGCGGGAGGCCCCGTTGCCTACGAGCAGTACTTC | CASSLAGGPVAYEQYF
TRBJ2-1 | TRBV9 | TRBD2 | . | TGTGCCAGCAGCCAAGTAGCGGGAGGGGTGCAGTTCTTC | CASSQVAGGVQFF
TRBJ1-2 | TRBV11-1 | . | . | TGTGCCAGCAGCGCCTTTGGAGGGCCCTATGGCTACACCTTC | CASSAFGGPYGYTF
TRBJ1-4 | TRBV10-3 | TRBD1 | . | TGTGCCATCAGTGGGACAGGGGCGGATAATGAAAAACTGTTTTTT | CAISGTGADNEKLFF
TRBJ2-3 | TRBV7-3 | TRBD2 | . | TGTGCCAGCAGTTCCGGGACTAGCGGGGAGTATTTT | CASSSGTSGEYF
TRBJ1-2 | TRBV4-2 | TRBD1 | . | TGTGCCAGCAGCCCGGACCCAGGGGGTAACTATGGCTACACCTTC | CASSPDPGGNYGYTF
TRBJ1-2 | TRBV7-9 | . | . | TGTGCCAGCAGTGATCGGAACTATGGCTACACCTTC | CASSDRNYGYTF
TRBJ2-7 | TRBV10-3 | TRBD1 | many | TGTGCCATCAGTGGCGTCGAGGACAGGGGGAGGTACGAGCAGTACTTC | CAISGVEDRGRYEQYF
TRBJ2-3 | TRBV3-1/TRBV3-2 | . | . | TGTGCCAGCAGCCAGGGGCGATCTAGCACAGATACGCAGTATTTT | CASSQGRSSTDTQYF
TRBJ1-4 | TRBV4-1 | . | . | TGCGCCAGCAGCCAACATTTGGCTTTAAACACTAATGAAAAACTGTTTTTT | CASSQHLALNTNEKLFF
TRBJ2-1 | TRBV7-2 | TRBD2 | . | TGTGCCAGCAGCCAACTCGCCGGGACTAGCGGGAGGGGCAATGAGCAGTTCTTC | CASSQLAGTSGRGNEQFF
TRBJ2-3 | TRBV27 | . | . | TGTGCCAGCAGTTTATTAGGGGGGGAAGATACGCAGTATTTT | CASSLLGGEDTQYF
TRBJ2-1 | TRBV19 | . | few | TGTGCCAGTAGTATAGGGTGGGCTAGCGATATTCATGAGCAGTTCTTC | CASSIGWASDIHEQFF
TRBJ1-2 | TRBV7-2 | . | few | TGTGCCAGCAACCTCCACTCCATTGCGGACTATGGCTACACCTTC | CASNLHSIADYGYTF
TRBJ1-3 | TRBV2 | . | . | TGTGCCAGCAGGACCCCGACTTTCTCTGGAAACACCATATATTTT | CASRTPTFSGNTIYF
TRBJ1-2 | TRBV5-1 | TRBD1 | once | TGCGCCAGCAGCGTCAGACAGGGGAGTCGAGGCTACACCTTC | CASSVRQGSRGYTF
TRBJ2-4 | TRBV19 | TRBD1 | . | TGTGCCAGTGGGACAGGGGGGAGTTCAGACATTCAGTACTTC | CASGTGGSSDIQYF
TRBJ2-2 | TRBV18 | TRBD1 | . | TGTGCCAGCTCACCACCCGGCAGGGGGCTTATCGGGGAGCTGTTTTTT | CASSPPGRGLIGELFF
TRBJ1-5 | TRBV9 | . | . | TGTGCCAGCAGCGGTGGGGGGGGAGGCAATCAGCCCCAGCATTTT | CASSGGGGGNQPQHF
TRBJ2-1 | TRBV2 | . | . | TGTGCCAGCAGCCGCGACAATGAGCAGTTCTTC | CASSRDNEQFF
TRBJ1-3 | TRBV28 | . | . | TGTGCCAGCAGCACTAGCCAACTCTCTGGAAACACCATATATTTT | CASSTSQLSGNTIYF
TRBJ2-3 | TRBV27 | . | . | TGTGCCAGCAGCCGGGAGGGGCGGGACAGGGCAGATACGCAGTATTTT | CASSREGRDRADTQYF
TRBJ2-7 | TRBV6-2/TRBV6-3 | . | once | TGTGCCAGCAGTTTAAGGGGATCCCTCTACGAGCAGTACTTC | CASSLRGSLYEQYF
TRBJ1-4 | TRBV7-9 | TRBD1 | . | TGTGCCAGCAACCCCCCCGGGACAGGGAAAACTAATGAAAAACTGTTTTTT | CASNPPGTGKTNEKLFF
TRBJ2-1 | TRBV18 | TRBD2 | . | TGTGCCAGCTCACCCGGGGAGTCGGGGGGTCGAACGGGCTACAATGAGCAGTTCTTC | CASSPGESGGRTGYNEQFF
TRBJ2-3 | TRBV11-3 | TRBD1 | . | TGTGCCAGCAGCTTACAATTAGGACAGGGGCCAGATACGCAGTATTTT | CASSLQLGQGPDTQYF
TRBJ2-1 | TRBV5-4 | TRBD2 | . | TGTGCCAGCAGCGGACAAGGGACTAGCGGTGTAAGCTCCTACAATGAGCAGTTCTTC | CASSGQGTSGVSSYNEQFF
TRBJ1-3 | TRBV5-6 | TRBD1 | . | TGTGCCAGCAGCCCTACAGGGGGGATAGGTGGAAACACCATATATTTT | CASSPTGGIGGNTIYF
TRBJ2-7 | TRBV6-5 | TRBD2 | . | TGTGCCAGCAGGTTAGAGCGGGAGAGCTCCTACGAGCAGTACTTC | CASRLERESSYEQYF
TRBJ1-5 | TRBV7-9 | . | few | TGTGCCAGCAGCTTTGACAGCTTGTTCCAGATTCAGCCCCAGCATTTT | CASSFDSLFQIQPQHF
TRBJ1-2 | TRBV4-1 | . | . | TGCGCCAGCAGCCAAGACCCCGCGGGGGGCGGCTATGGCTACACCTTC | CASSQDPAGGGYGYTF
TRBJ2-1 | TRBV11-3 | . | . | TGTGCCAGCAGCCCCCCCCACTCGCTTTACAATGAGCAGTTCTTC | CASSPPHSLYNEQFF
TRBJ1-2 | TRBV19 | TRBD1 | . | TGTGCCAGTAGTAGACAGGGTGATGGCTACACCTTC | CASSRQGDGYTF
TRBJ1-1 | TRBV15 | . | once | TGTGCCACCAGCAGAGATAGCGGTCCGGGCACTGAAGCTTTCTTT | CATSRDSGPGTEAFF
TRBJ1-1 | TRBV6-5 | TRBD1 | . | TGTGCCAGCACCTCAGGGGGCACTGAAGCTTTCTTT | CASTSGGTEAFF